Below, 13 T cell receptor beta chains from the same sample are listed, as sequenced in a study of T cell responses to AZD1222 COVID-19 vaccine. The table came from immunoSEQ multiplex PCR; TCRdb's copy has only in-frame clones and leaves some out. Here the sample spans roughly 150,000 clones, 89% being singletons. Sequencing used peripheral blood, obtained on day 0 of AZD1222 vaccination. The receptors were sampled from an adult in good health.

The CDR3 DNA reads TGTGCCAGCAGCCTTGCTAGCGGGAGTTCCTACGAGCAGTACTTC. This gives the protein CASSLASGSSYEQYF. The rearrangement uses TRBV7-9 and TRBJ2-7; 10 nucleotides match TRBD2. This CDR3 is built from 15 residues. The germline V gene has CDR1 SEHNR and CDR2 FQNEAQ (reference sequence). The V segment lost 5 bases and the J segment 1 base; nucleotides outside the gene matches: 5.

This chain uses TRBV4-2 with TRBJ2-4; D perhaps matches TRBD1 (5 bases). Germline-derived CDR1 and CDR2 are LGHNA and YNFKEQ. V lost 1 base and J 0 bases, leaving 10 bases between the germline ends. The CDR3 totals 16 residues. The CDR3, as DNA: TGTGCCAGCAGCCAAGCAGGGATGGAAGCCAAAAACATTCAGTACTTC. Translated: CASSQAGMEAKNIQYF.

The rearrangement links TRBV6-5 to TRBJ1-1; perhaps TRBD1 as D (6 bases). The CDR3 totals 14 residues. Germline CDR1 MNHEY, CDR2 SVGAGI. V was trimmed by 6 bases and J by 7 bases, leaving 18 bases between them. DNA of the CDR3: TGTGCCAGCAGGCCCCGGGGGGGCGATGATGAAGCTTTCTTT. Protein sequence: CASRPRGGDDEAFF.

The chain carries TRBV11-2 and TRBJ1-6; 9 nucleotides agree with TRBD1. The length of the CDR3 is 16 residues. Trimming took 2 bases from V and 8 from J; bases not matched to a gene: 7. CDR1 and CDR2 (germline): SGHAT, FQNNGV. This chain's CDR3 is CASSLHQQGAYSPLHF. In DNA, the CDR3 is TGTGCCAGCAGCTTACATCAACAGGGGGCCTATTCACCCCTCCACTTT.

This clone came up a few times. The rearrangement links TRBV7-2 to TRBJ2-1; D gene ambiguous. Per germline, CDR1 SGHTA and CDR2 FQGNSA. The V gene lost 5 bases and the J gene lost 5 bases, with 7 bases spanning the gap. The CDR3 contains 12 residues. The DNA for the CDR3 is TGTGCCAGCAGCCTCATAAACAATGAGCAGTTCTTC. Its protein is CASSLINNEQFF.

This rearrangement joins TRBV24-1 to TRBJ2-2, with 14 bases lining up with TRBD2. Germline values: CDR1 KGHDR, CDR2 SFDVKD. Trimming cost V 7 bases and J 7 bases; bases outside gene matches: 10. CDR3 length equals 17 residues. The CDR3 DNA reads as TGTGCCACCAGCCAGAGACTAGCGGGAGGGCCGTACGGGGAGCTGTTTTTT. It encodes CATSQRLAGGPYGELFF.

The CDR3 region has the DNA TGTGCCAGCAGTTCCCGGGGGCGGAGGACCACTGAAGCTTTCTTT. Encoded protein: CASSSRGRRTTEAFF. The gene calls are TRBV27 and TRBJ1-1; possible D gene TRBD1, 6 bases. Deletions cut 4 bases from V and 4 bases from J, with 16 bases between. CDR1 is MNHEY, CDR2 SMNVEV, per germline (reference sequence). The CDR3 sequence is 15 residues long.

The count of this clone is one. The chain joins TRBV6-5 to TRBJ1-6; D gene uncertain. Trimming pared 2 bases from V and 10 bases from J, leaving 9 bases between. CDR3 size: 13 residues. CDR1 and CDR2 (germline): MNHEY, SVGAGI. The DNA for the CDR3 is TGTGCCAGCAGTTACGAAGCCGGGTCACCCCTCCACTTT. Amino acids: CASSYEAGSPLHF.

This chain uses TRBV6-1 with TRBJ2-1; D may be TRBD1 or TRBD2 (6 bases each). Germline CDR1 reads MNHNS; CDR2 reads SASEGT. The germline V and J ends were trimmed by 0 bases and 4 bases, with 10 bases remaining between them. The CDR3 has 15 residues. CDR3 region: CASSEAGAGYNEQFF. CDR3 DNA: TGTGCCAGCAGTGAAGCGGGGGCGGGGTACAATGAGCAGTTCTTC.

V is TRBV19 and J is TRBJ1-1; 7 bases map to TRBD1. With V trimmed by 4 bases and J by 0 bases, 5 bases remained unmatched. The CDR3 has 15 amino acids. CDR1 is LNHDA and CDR2 is SQIVND in the germline V gene (reference sequence). The CDR3 reads CASSRYRGLNTEAFF. The DNA of the CDR3 is TGTGCCAGTAGTAGATACAGGGGATTGAACACTGAAGCTTTCTTT.

This chain connects TRBV5-1 to TRBJ2-5; D possibly corresponds to TRBD2 (6 bases). V was cut by 3 bases and J by 7 bases, with 13 bases left in between. This CDR3 is 13 amino acids long. The V gene's germline CDR1 is SGHRS and CDR2 YFSETQ. The CDR3 region has the DNA TGCGCCAGCAGCTGGGGGACTCAGGGGACCCAGTACTTC. Its protein product is CASSWGTQGTQYF.

The V gene is TRBV7-9, the J gene TRBJ1-3; no clear D. The V end was cut by 4 bases, the J end by 1 base, with 20 bases between. Germline CDR1 is SEHNR and CDR2 is FQNEAQ (reference sequence). The length of the CDR3 is 18 residues. In nucleotides, the CDR3 is TGTGCCAGCAGCTCCCTATGGTCGCCTGGTAGGTCTGGAAACACCATATATTTT. Its translation is CASSSLWSPGRSGNTIYF.

This clone was seen once. The J gene is TRBJ1-2, the V gene TRBV18; D is possibly TRBD1 (5 bases). Germline CDR1 and CDR2: KGHSH and LQKENI. This CDR3 is 15 amino acids long. Trimming took off 3 bases at V and 6 bases at J, with 17 bases between the two ends. As DNA, the CDR3 is TGTGCCAGCTCACCCGCCGGGGCTTTTAGGGATGGCTACACCTTC. This sequence encodes CASSPAGAFRDGYTF.